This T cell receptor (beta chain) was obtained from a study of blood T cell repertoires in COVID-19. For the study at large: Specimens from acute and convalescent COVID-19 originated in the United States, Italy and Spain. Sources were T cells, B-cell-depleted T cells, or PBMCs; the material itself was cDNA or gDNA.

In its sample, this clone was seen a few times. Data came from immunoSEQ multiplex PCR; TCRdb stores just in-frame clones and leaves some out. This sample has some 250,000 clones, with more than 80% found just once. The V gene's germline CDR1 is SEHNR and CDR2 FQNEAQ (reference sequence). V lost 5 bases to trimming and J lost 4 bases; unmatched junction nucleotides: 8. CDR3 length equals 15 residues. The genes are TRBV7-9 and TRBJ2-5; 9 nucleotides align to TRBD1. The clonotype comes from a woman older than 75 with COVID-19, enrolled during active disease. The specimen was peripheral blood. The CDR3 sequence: CASSQEQGARETQYF. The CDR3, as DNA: TGTGCCAGCAGCCAAGAACAGGGGGCGAGAGAGACCCAGTACTTC. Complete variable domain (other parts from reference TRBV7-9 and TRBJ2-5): DTGVSQNPRHKITKRGQNVTFRCDPISEHNRLYWYRQTLGQGPEFLTYFQNEAQLEKSRLLSDRFSAERPKGSFSTLEIQRTEQGDSAMYLCASSQEQGARETQYFGPGTRLLVL.